This T cell receptor (beta chain) was recovered during a study of neoadjuvant nivolumab and ipilimumab in lung cancer. Whole-study results and caveats: TCR richness and clonality were higher in tumors than adjacent uninvolved lung.

Comment on this clone: Its antigen remains unidentified.

Only in-frame clones appear in the TCRdb table, and some are missing; sequencing was by immunoSEQ multiplex PCR. This table holds 26,000 or so clones, around 80% found once. Trimming removed 5 bases from V and 4 bases from J, with 14 bases in between. The length of the CDR3 is 14 residues. Per the germline V gene, CDR1 is LNHNV and CDR2 is YYDKDF (reference sequence). Here the sequenced sample was peripheral blood, taken before neoadjuvant nivolumab, alone or with ipilimumab. V is TRBV15 and J is TRBJ1-1, with a possible D match to TRBD1 (5 bases). This sequence originates from an adult with non-small cell lung cancer. Written as DNA, the CDR3 is TGTGCCACCAGCTTCGGACAAAAAGGCACTGAAGCTTTCTTT. Its translation is CATSFGQKGTEAFF.